In its sample, the clone carrying this T cell receptor beta chain was seen a few times. What it binds is not known. The sample comes from a study of T cells after yellow fever vaccination. General study points: Relatively few clonotypes were ones that appeared in both CD4 and CD8 compartments.

By 5'RACE template switching, TCR cDNA was produced, with a universal primer site and UMIs added in the process. In TCRdb, the 5' RACE reads were re-called with MiXCR into one record per CDR3 protein. The table has 350,000 to 550,000 distinct CDR3 sequences, roughly a sixth seen once. This specimen consisted of PBMCs, obtained before the yellow fever booster vaccination. This TCR was sampled from a man aged 18 to 29 who received the YFV17D yellow fever vaccine.

The CDR3 nucleotides read TGTGCCAGCAGTTTAGGGACGTCCTGGTACTTC. It is translated as CASSLGTSWYF. This sequence joins TRBV6-5 and TRBJ2-5; D assignment may be TRBD1 or TRBD2 (5 bases each). Germline assignment: CDR1 MNHEY and CDR2 SVGAGI. V gave up 4 bases and J gave up 13 bases, with 13 bases separating them. This CDR3 spans 11 amino acids.